These 9 T cell receptor beta chains share one sample of origin, sequenced in a study of post-analysis software for immune sequencing data. These receptors have no identified antigens. Study-wide results and caveats: TRBV segments more frequent in patients than in controls numbered roughly 5 and included TRBV5-6, TRBV5-1 and TRBV20-1.

The authors incorporated unique molecular identifiers into the TCR beta cDNA libraries. TCRdb reanalysed the PCR reads using MiXCR and keeps one entry per CDR3 protein. The sample shows roughly 540,000 distinct CDR3 sequences, approximately 34% of them seen only once. Sequencing used blood. Receptors were obtained from a girl aged 2-17 years with multiple sclerosis.

A few counts support this clonotype. The chain combines TRBV4-1 with TRBJ2-6, with D hard to call. The CDR3 is made up of 18 amino acids. Per the germline V gene, CDR1 is MGHRA and CDR2 is YSYEKL. Trimming left V 1 base short and J 0 bases short, with 13 bases between. As DNA, the CDR3 is TGCGCCAGCAGCCAAGTTCCTCACAGAGGCTCTGGGGCCAACGTCCTGACTTTC. This encodes CASSQVPHRGSGANVLTF.

The V and J genes are TRBV12-3 or TRBV12-4 and TRBJ1-1; D is perhaps TRBD1 (5 bases). The CDR3 is made up of 12 amino acids. The V end lost 8 bases, the J end lost 4 bases, and 11 bases lay between the germline ends. The CDR3 protein is CASQQESTEAFF. The CDR3 nucleotides are TGTGCCAGCCAACAGGAGAGCACTGAAGCTTTCTTT.

This clonotype was detected a few times. The V call is TRBV29-1, the J call TRBJ2-1; D possibly corresponds to TRBD2 (6 bases). The CDR3 length is 14 residues. Trimming removed 8 bases at V and 7 bases at J, with 21 bases between. The V gene's germline CDR1 is SQVTM and CDR2 ANQGSEA. The CDR3 is CSLSSRLVPNEQFF. Here the CDR3 DNA reads TGCAGCCTTTCGTCCAGACTAGTTCCAAATGAGCAGTTCTTC.

The CDR3 spells CASSLGLVGAPSHYNEQFF. The CDR3 DNA reads as TGCGCCAGCAGCCTCGGACTAGTGGGGGCGCCTTCTCATTACAATGAGCAGTTCTTC. This rearrangement joins TRBV4-1 to TRBJ2-1; TRBD2 might be the D (7 bases). This CDR3 comprises 19 residues. Trimming removed 4 bases from V and 4 bases from J, with 26 bases in between. Germline V lookup: CDR1 MGHRA, CDR2 YSYEKL.

The chain joins TRBV20-1 to TRBJ2-7; 7 bases line up with TRBD1. Germline loops: CDR1 DFQATT, CDR2 SNEGSKA (reference sequence). V lost 6 bases and J lost 4; bases outside the gene matches: 12. The CDR3 is 14 amino acids. The CDR3 bases are TGCAGTGCCCCGAAGATGAACAGGGGATACGAGCAGTACTTC. It translates to CSAPKMNRGYEQYF.

This clonotype has more than one count but fewer than ten. The chain couples TRBV10-3 to TRBJ2-4; D is ambiguous. CDR1 ENHRY and CDR2 SYGVKD come from the germline V gene. V lost 4 bases to trimming and J lost 7 bases, with 11 bases between them. There are 13 residues in the CDR3. CDR3 nucleotides: TGTGCCATCAGTGCCGATCAGTCTAACATTCAGTACTTC. Protein: CAISADQSNIQYF.

This clonotype was seen a handful of times. This chain joins TRBV11-2 and TRBJ1-2; D gene unclear. Germline V lookup: CDR1 SGHAT, CDR2 FQNNGV. The CDR3 runs 13 residues. V shed 5 bases and J shed 4 bases, with 11 bases lying between them. CDR3 loop: CASSIGEGYGYTF. The CDR3 region has the DNA TGTGCCAGCAGCATCGGGGAGGGCTATGGCTACACCTTC.

The V call is TRBV28, the J call TRBJ2-7; D ambiguous. Germline V gene lookup returns CDR1 MDHEN and CDR2 SYDVKM. Trimming cost V 2 bases and J 1 base, with 6 bases left between them. The CDR3 runs to 13 residues. The CDR3 sequence: CASSLRLSYEQYF. CDR3 sequence (DNA): TGTGCCAGCAGTTTAAGGCTTTCCTACGAGCAGTACTTC.

The rearrangement links TRBV20-1 to TRBJ1-5, with D maybe TRBD1 (6 bases). V was pared by 0 bases and J by 3 bases, with 15 bases between. Germline V gene data show CDR1 as DFQATT and CDR2 as SNEGSKA (reference sequence). The CDR3 is 16 amino acids. CDR3 nucleotides: TGCAGTGCTAGAGATCCGGCAGGGGCTTTCAATCAGCCCCAGCATTTT. As protein: CSARDPAGAFNQPQHF.